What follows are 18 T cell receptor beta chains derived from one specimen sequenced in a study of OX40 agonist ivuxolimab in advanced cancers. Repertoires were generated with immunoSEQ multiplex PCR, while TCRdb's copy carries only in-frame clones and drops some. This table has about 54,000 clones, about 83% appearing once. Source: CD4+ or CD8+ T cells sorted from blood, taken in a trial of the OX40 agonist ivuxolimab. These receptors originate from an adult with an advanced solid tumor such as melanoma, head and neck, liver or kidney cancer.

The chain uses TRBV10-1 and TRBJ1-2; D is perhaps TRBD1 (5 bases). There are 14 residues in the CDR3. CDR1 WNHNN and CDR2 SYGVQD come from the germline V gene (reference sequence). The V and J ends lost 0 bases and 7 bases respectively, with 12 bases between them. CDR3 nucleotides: TGCGCCAGCAGTGAGTCGTCAGGGCCTGGTGGCTACACCTTC. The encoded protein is CASSESSGPGGYTF.

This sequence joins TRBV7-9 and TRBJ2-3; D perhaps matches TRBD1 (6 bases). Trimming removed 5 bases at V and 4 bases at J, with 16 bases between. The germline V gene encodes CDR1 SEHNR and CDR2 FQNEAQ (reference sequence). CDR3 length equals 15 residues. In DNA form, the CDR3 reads TGTGCCAGCAGCCCGTGGACGTCAGGGGCAGATACGCAGTATTTT. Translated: CASSPWTSGADTQYF. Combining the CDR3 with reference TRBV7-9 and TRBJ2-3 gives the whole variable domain DTGVSQNPRHKITKRGQNVTFRCDPISEHNRLYWYRQTLGQGPEFLTYFQNEAQLEKSRLLSDRFSAERPKGSFSTLEIQRTEQGDSAMYLCASSPWTSGADTQYFGPGTRLTVL.

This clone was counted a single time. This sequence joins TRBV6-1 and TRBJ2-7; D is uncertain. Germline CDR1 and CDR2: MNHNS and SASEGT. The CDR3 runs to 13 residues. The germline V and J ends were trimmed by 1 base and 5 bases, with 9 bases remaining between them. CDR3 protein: CASSEGRLDEQYF. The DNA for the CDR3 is TGTGCCAGCAGTGAAGGGAGATTGGACGAGCAGTACTTC.

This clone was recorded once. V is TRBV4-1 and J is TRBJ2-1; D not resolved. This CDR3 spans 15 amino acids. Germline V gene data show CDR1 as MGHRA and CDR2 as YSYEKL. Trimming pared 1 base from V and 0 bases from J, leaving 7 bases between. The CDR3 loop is CASSQVASSYNEQFF. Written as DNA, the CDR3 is TGCGCCAGCAGCCAAGTAGCAAGCTCCTACAATGAGCAGTTCTTC.

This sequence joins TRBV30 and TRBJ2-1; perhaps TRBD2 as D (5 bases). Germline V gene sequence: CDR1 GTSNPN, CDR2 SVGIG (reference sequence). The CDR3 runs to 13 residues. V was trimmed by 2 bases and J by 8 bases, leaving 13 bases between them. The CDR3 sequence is CAWSKASLYEQFF. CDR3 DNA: TGTGCCTGGAGTAAAGCTAGCCTCTATGAGCAGTTCTTC.

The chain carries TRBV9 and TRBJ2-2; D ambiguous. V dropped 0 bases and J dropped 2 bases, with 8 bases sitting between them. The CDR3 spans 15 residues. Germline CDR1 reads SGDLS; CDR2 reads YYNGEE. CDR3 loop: CASSVDPLNTGELFF. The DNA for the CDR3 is TGTGCCAGCAGCGTAGATCCGCTAAACACCGGGGAGCTGTTTTTT. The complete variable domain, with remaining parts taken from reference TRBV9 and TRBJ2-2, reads DSGVTQTPKHLITATGQRVTLRCSPRSGDLSVYWYQQSLDQGLQFLIQYYNGEERAKGNILERFSAQQFPDLHSELNLSSLELGDSALYFCASSVDPLNTGELFFGEGSRLTVL.

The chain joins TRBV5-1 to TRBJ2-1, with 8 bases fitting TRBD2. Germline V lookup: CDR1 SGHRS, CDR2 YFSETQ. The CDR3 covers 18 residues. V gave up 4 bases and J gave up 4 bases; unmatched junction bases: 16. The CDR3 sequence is CASSPRLAPDLGYNEQFF. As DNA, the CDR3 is TGCGCCAGCAGCCCTAGACTAGCGCCAGACCTCGGGTACAATGAGCAGTTCTTC.

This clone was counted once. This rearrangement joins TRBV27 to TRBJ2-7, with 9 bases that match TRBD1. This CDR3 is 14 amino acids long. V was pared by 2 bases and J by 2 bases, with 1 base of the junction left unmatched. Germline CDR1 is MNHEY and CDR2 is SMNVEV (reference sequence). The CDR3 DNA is TGTGCCAGCAGTTTAGGGACAGGGCCCTACGAGCAGTACTTC. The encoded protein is CASSLGTGPYEQYF.

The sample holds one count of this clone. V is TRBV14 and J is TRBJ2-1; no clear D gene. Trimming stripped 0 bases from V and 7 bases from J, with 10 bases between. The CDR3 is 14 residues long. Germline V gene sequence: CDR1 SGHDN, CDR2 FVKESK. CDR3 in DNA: TGTGCCAGCAGCCAAGATGGACCGCGGAATGAGCAGTTCTTC. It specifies CASSQDGPRNEQFF.

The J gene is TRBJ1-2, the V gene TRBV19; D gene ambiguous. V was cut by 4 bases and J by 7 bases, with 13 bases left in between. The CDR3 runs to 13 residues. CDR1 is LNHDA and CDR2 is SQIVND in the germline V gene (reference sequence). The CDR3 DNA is TGTGCCAGTAGTAAAGACACGGGAAGTGGCTACACCTTC. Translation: CASSKDTGSGYTF.

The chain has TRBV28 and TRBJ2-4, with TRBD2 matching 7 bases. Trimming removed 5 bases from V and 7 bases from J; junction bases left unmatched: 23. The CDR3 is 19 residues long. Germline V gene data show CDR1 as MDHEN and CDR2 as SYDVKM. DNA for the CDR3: TGTGCCAGCAGTCGCCTGTTGAGGGACTACGCGGGAGTGAAGAACATTCAGTACTTC. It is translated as CASSRLLRDYAGVKNIQYF.

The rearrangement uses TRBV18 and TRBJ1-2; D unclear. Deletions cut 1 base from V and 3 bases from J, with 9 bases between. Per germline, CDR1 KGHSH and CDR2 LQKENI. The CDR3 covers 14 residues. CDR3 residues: CASSPRAGDYGYTF. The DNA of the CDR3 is TGTGCCAGCTCACCACGGGCTGGGGACTATGGCTACACCTTC.

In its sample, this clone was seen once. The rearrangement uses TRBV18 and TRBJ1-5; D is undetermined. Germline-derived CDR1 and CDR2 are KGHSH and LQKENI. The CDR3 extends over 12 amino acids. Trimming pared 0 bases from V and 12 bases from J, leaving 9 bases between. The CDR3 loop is CASSPPSGSQHF. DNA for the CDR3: TGTGCCAGCTCACCACCGTCCGGCAGCCAGCATTTT.

CDR3 sequence (DNA): TGCGCCAGCAGCTTGGGGACAGGGGGCATGGAGACCCAGTACTTC. It specifies CASSLGTGGMETQYF. The chain employs TRBV5-1 and TRBJ2-5; TRBD1 agrees at 11 bases. CDR1 and CDR2 from the germline V gene are SGHRS and YFSETQ. J gave up 5 bases and V 0 bases, and 3 bases lay outside the gene matches. The CDR3 sequence is 15 residues long.

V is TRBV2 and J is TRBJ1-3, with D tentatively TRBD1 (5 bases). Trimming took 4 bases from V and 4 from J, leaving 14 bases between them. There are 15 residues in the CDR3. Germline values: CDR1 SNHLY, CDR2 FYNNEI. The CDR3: CASSVHQGLGNTIYF. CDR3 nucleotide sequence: TGTGCCAGCAGTGTCCATCAGGGCTTGGGAAACACCATATATTTT.

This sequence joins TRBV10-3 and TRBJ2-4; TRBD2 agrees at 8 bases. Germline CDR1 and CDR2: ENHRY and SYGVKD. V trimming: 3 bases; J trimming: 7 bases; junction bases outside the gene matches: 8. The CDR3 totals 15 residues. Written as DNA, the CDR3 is TGTGCCATCAGTGACCCGATCGGGGGGGGGAACATTCAGTACTTC. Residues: CAISDPIGGGNIQYF.

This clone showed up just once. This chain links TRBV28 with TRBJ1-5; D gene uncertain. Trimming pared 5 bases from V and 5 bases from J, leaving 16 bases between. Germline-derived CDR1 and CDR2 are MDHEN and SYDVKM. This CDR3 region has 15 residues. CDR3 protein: CASSPGLLPDQPQHF. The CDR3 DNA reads TGTGCCAGCAGTCCTGGACTGCTCCCGGATCAGCCCCAGCATTTT.

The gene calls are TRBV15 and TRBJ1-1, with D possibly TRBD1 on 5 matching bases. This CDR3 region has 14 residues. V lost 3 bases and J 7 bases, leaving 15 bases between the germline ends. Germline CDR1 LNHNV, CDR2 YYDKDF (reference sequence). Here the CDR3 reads CATSRGDRNVEAFF. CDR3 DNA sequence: TGTGCCACCAGCAGGGGAGACAGAAATGTTGAAGCTTTCTTT.